This TCR beta chain was identified in a study of cytomegalovirus exposure and HLA in healthy donors. A note on this clone: In the same sample, other DNA sequences code for this CDR3.

PCR involved 60 Vbeta and 13 Jbeta primers. Generated by immunoSEQ multiplex PCR, the TCRdb table keeps only in-frame clones and is missing some. The data contain 150,000 to 250,000 clones, 82% of them singletons. The V segment lost 0 bases and the J segment 6 bases; nucleotides outside the gene matches: 4. Germline-derived CDR1 and CDR2 are SGHRS and YFSETQ. CDR3 length: 14 amino acids. The sequenced sample was PBMCs. The rearrangement uses TRBV5-1 and TRBJ2-7; TRBD1 agrees at 9 bases. This sequence originates from a boy under 10 years old in good health and CMV-seronegative. CDR3 coding DNA: TGCGCCAGCAGCTTGGGGACAGGGGCCCGCGAGCAGTACTTC. This translates into CASSLGTGAREQYF.